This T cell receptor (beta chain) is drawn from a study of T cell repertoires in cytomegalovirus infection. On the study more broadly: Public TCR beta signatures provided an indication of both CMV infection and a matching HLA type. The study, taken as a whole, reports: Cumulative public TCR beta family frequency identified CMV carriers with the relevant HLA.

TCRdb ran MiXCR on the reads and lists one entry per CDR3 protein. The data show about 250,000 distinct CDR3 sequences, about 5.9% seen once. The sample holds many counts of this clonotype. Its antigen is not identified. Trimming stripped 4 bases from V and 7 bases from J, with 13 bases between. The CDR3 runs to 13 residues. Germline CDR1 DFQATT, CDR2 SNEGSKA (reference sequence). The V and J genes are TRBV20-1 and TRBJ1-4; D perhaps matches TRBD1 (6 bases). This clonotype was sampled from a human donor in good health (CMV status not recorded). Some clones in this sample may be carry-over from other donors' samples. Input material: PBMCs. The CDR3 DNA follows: TGCAGTGCTACCAGGGGTGTTAGTGAAAAACTGTTTTTT. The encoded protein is CSATRGVSEKLFF.